This paragraph covers one T cell receptor (beta chain) sequence. Its antigen is unknown. The sample is drawn from a study of T cell responses to AZD1222 COVID-19 vaccine. This CDR3 is built from 16 residues. Trimming took 1 base from V and 4 from J; bases not matched to a gene: 7. From germline, CDR1 is ENHRY and CDR2 SYGVKD. The protocol was immunoSEQ multiplex PCR, while the TCRdb copy is restricted to in-frame clones and leaves out a portion. The data show 100,000 to 150,000 clones, about 90% seen once. Findings of the study overall: Spike-specific TCR breadth and depth grew following two AZD1222 doses.

The gene calls are TRBV10-3 and TRBJ1-2; 9 bases fit TRBD1. The clonotype originates from an adult in good health. The specimen was peripheral blood, collected on day 0 of MenACWY control vaccination. CDR3 in amino acids: CAISEWGQGGSYGYTF. For the CDR3, the DNA is TGTGCCATCAGTGAGTGGGGACAGGGCGGAAGCTATGGCTACACCTTC.